The 23 T cell receptor beta chains below come from one sample, sequenced in a study of identical twins. TCRdb analysed the 5' RACE reads with MiXCR anew, one entry per CDR3 protein. The sample carries 1.5 million to 2 million distinct CDR3 sequences, 32% recorded once. Material for sequencing was cord blood. All receptors come from a newborn girl in good health.

V usage is TRBV24-1 and J usage is TRBJ2-1; D tentatively fits TRBD1 or TRBD2 (5 bases each). Trimming cost V 2 bases and J 5 bases, with 12 bases left between them. The CDR3 contains 15 residues. Germline V gives CDR1 KGHDR, CDR2 SFDVKD. The CDR3 nucleotides are TGTGCCACCAGTGATTGGGGGACCCGTCACAATGAGCAGTTCTTC. This sequence encodes CATSDWGTRHNEQFF.

In its sample, this clonotype was seen many times. This sequence joins TRBV3-1 and TRBJ2-7; D is perhaps TRBD2 (5 bases). The CDR3 is 12 amino acids. In germline, CDR1 is LGHDT, CDR2 YNNKEL (reference sequence). Trimming took off 6 bases at V and 3 bases at J, with 9 bases between the two ends. DNA for the CDR3: TGTGCCAGCAGTCAGAGCGGCTACGAGCAGTACTTC. Amino acid sequence: CASSQSGYEQYF.

The gene calls are TRBV7-2 and TRBJ2-4; 13 bases align to TRBD2. The J call is doubtful: the DNA matches TRBJ2-7 better. CDR3 size: 19 residues. CDR1 and CDR2 from the germline V gene are SGHTA and FQGNSA. The CDR3 here is CASSLSFGLAGVVRHEQYF. The DNA of the CDR3 is TGTGCCAGCAGCTTATCGTTCGGACTAGCGGGAGTGGTGCGGCACGAGCAGTACTTC.

This clonotype was recorded a few times. The V gene is TRBV29-1, the J gene TRBJ1-2; 7 bases map to TRBD1. The germline V gene encodes CDR1 SQVTM and CDR2 ANQGSEA. Trimming at V came to 3 bases and at J to 3 bases, leaving 4 bases not matched to a gene. This CDR3 comprises 13 residues. Here the CDR3 reads CSVEPTGDYGYTF. The CDR3 DNA reads as TGCAGCGTTGAGCCTACAGGGGACTATGGCTACACCTTC. Filled out from reference TRBV29-1 and TRBJ1-2, the complete variable domain reads SAVISQKPSRDICQRGTSLTIQCQVDSQVTMMFWYRQQPGQSLTLIATANQGSEATYESGFVIDKFPISRPNLTFSTLTVSNMSPEDSSIYLCSVEPTGDYGYTFGSGTRLTVV.

The gene calls are TRBV18 and TRBJ2-4, with D perhaps assigned TRBD1 or TRBD2 (6 bases each). Trimming cost V 5 bases and J 2 bases, with 13 bases left between them. The CDR3 totals 15 residues. CDR1 is KGHSH, CDR2 LQKENI, per germline. The CDR3 sequence is CASSSGAGTKNIQYF. CDR3 nucleotide sequence: TGTGCCAGCTCATCGGGGGCGGGGACCAAAAACATTCAGTACTTC.

This chain connects TRBV11-2 to TRBJ2-7; D unresolved. The CDR3 totals 13 residues. The V gene's germline CDR1 is SGHAT and CDR2 FQNNGV. The ends were cut back, 5 bases at V and 3 bases at J, with 11 bases in the middle. The CDR3 region is CASSRNGRYEQYF. In DNA form, the CDR3 reads TGTGCCAGCAGCCGCAATGGACGCTACGAGCAGTACTTC.

In this sample, this clonotype turned up a few times. The chain recombines TRBV6-1 with TRBJ2-1, with 9 bases aligning to TRBD1. The CDR3 has 14 amino acids. With V trimmed by 8 bases and J by 4 bases, 6 bases remained unmatched. Per germline, CDR1 MNHNS and CDR2 SASEGT. The CDR3 sequence is CASLRDRDYNEQFF. CDR3 coding DNA: TGTGCCAGCTTAAGGGACAGGGATTACAATGAGCAGTTCTTC.

This clonotype appeared a few times. This chain joins TRBV20-1 and TRBJ2-5, with a tentative D call TRBD2 (6 bases). Between the trimmed V and J ends, which lost 2 bases and 1 base, there was a span of 11 bases. Germline loops: CDR1 DFQATT, CDR2 SNEGSKA (reference sequence). The CDR3 is 14 residues long. CDR3 nucleotide sequence: TGCAGTGCTAGACGAGCGGGCCTCCAAGAGACCCAGTACTTC. Translated, it gives CSARRAGLQETQYF.

In its sample, this clonotype was seen a few times. The rearrangement links TRBV24-1 to TRBJ2-5; D not certain. The CDR3 loop spans 14 amino acids. The ends were cut back, 7 bases at V and 4 bases at J, with 15 bases in the middle. Looked up from germline, CDR1 is KGHDR and CDR2 is SFDVKD. CDR3 protein: CATSRSLDRETQYF. CDR3 nucleotide sequence: TGTGCCACCAGCCGCAGTCTGGACCGAGAGACCCAGTACTTC.

This clonotype was observed a few times. The V and J genes are TRBV29-1 and TRBJ2-4, with 10 bases that match TRBD2. This CDR3 has 14 amino acids. Trimming removed 7 bases from V and 13 bases from J; junction bases left unmatched: 16. Germline values: CDR1 SQVTM, CDR2 ANQGSEA. The CDR3 region is CSGSLAGDLNEQYF. As DNA, the CDR3 is TGCAGCGGGAGCCTAGCGGGAGATCTCAATGAGCAGTACTTC.

This clonotype was seen a few times. J is TRBJ1-2 and V is TRBV28; 7 bases fit TRBD1. Germline CDR1 and CDR2: MDHEN and SYDVKM. CDR3 length: 16 amino acids. The junction had 8 bases not matched to a gene; V was cut back by 4 bases and J by 0 bases. CDR3 in DNA: TGTGCCAGCAGTTCCACAGGGGACCCTGCTAACTATGGCTACACCTTC. Its translation is CASSSTGDPANYGYTF.

CDR3 nucleotide sequence: TGCAGTGCTAGTCGGCCCCTCTGGCGGGAGTTTAAAGAGACCCAGTACTTC. This codes for CSASRPLWREFKETQYF. The chain uses TRBV20-1 and TRBJ2-5, with TRBD2 matching 7 bases. Germline CDR1 reads DFQATT; CDR2 reads SNEGSKA (reference sequence). The junction had 16 bases not matched to a gene; V was cut back by 3 bases and J by 3 bases. CDR3 size: 17 residues.

The rearrangement links TRBV29-1 to TRBJ1-4; 9 bases map to TRBD1. Germline lookup yields CDR1 SQVTM and CDR2 ANQGSEA. J was trimmed by 8 bases and V by 6 bases; bases with no gene match: 7. The CDR3 is made up of 13 amino acids. CDR3 residues: CSVRTGVREKLFF. The CDR3 nucleotides read TGCAGCGTCCGGACAGGGGTACGGGAAAAACTGTTTTTT.

In regard to this clonotype: The junction does not match germline at one end; this may be a read error. The chain uses TRBV3-1 and TRBJ2-4; tentatively, D is TRBD1 (6 bases). The closer fit of TRBJ2-7 to the DNA end suggests the J call may be wrong. CDR1 and CDR2 from the germline V gene are LGHDT and YNNKEL (reference sequence). This CDR3 is 17 amino acids long. The CDR3 coding sequence is TGTGCCAGCAGACAAGTTAGGGGGTCTAACCCCTCCTACGAGCAGTACTTC. Its protein is CASRQVRGSNPSYEQYF.

The V and J genes are TRBV20-1 and TRBJ2-7, with D perhaps matching TRBD1 (6 bases). Germline values: CDR1 DFQATT, CDR2 SNEGSKA (reference sequence). Trimming took 7 bases from V and 4 from J, leaving 20 bases between them. This CDR3 has 14 residues. The CDR3 loop is CSVPGHLPLYEQYF. Written as DNA, the CDR3 is TGCAGTGTTCCGGGACACCTTCCCCTTTACGAGCAGTACTTC.

At least ten counts were recorded for this clonotype. The rearrangement joins TRBV6-5 to TRBJ2-3, with D unclear. The CDR3 is 14 residues long. The ends were cut back, 4 bases at V and 0 bases at J, with 8 bases in the middle. Germline CDR1 reads MNHEY; CDR2 reads SVGAGI. DNA for the CDR3: TGTGCCAGCAGTTCCCACAGAAGCACAGATACGCAGTATTTT. It codes for CASSSHRSTDTQYF.

The chain carries TRBV20-1 and TRBJ2-1; 9 bases fit TRBD1. The ends lost 1 base at V and 0 bases at J; junction bases unmatched: 4. This CDR3 region has 16 residues. Germline CDR1 reads DFQATT; CDR2 reads SNEGSKA (reference sequence). In nucleotides, the CDR3 is TGCAGTGCTAGAGGGGGACAGGGCTACTCCTACAATGAGCAGTTCTTC. Translated, it gives CSARGGQGYSYNEQFF.

V gene TRBV20-1 combines with J gene TRBJ2-7; the match to TRBD2 covers 9 bases. V lost 0 bases, J lost 7 bases, and 16 bases stayed unmatched. CDR1 and CDR2 (germline): DFQATT, SNEGSKA (reference sequence). The CDR3 is 17 amino acids. CDR3: CSAREASGTSSYNEQYF. The CDR3 coding sequence is TGCAGTGCTAGAGAGGCTAGCGGGACCAGCTCCTACAATGAGCAGTACTTC.

The chain recombines TRBV5-1 with TRBJ2-7; the D is unclear. The last part of the DNA fits TRBJ2-5 better; the J call may be wrong. This CDR3 has 13 amino acids. Looked up from germline, CDR1 is SGHRS and CDR2 is YFSETQ. The chain's CDR3 is CASSFENGETQYF. The CDR3 DNA reads TGCGCCAGCAGCTTCGAAAACGGAGAGACCCAGTACTTC.

Regarding this clonotype: With a much larger clone just one base away, this may be a read error. V usage is TRBV7-9 and J usage is TRBJ2-5; the D is unclear. CDR3 length: 13 amino acids. Germline V gene sequence: CDR1 SEHNR, CDR2 FQNEAQ (reference sequence). The CDR3 coding sequence is TGTGCCAGCAGCCGAGTACTACAAGAGACCCATTACTTC. It encodes CASSRVLQETHYF. Based on the CDR3 plus reference TRBV7-9 and TRBJ2-5, the full variable domain is DTGVSQNPRHKITKRGQNVTFRCDPISEHNRLYWYRQTLGQGPEFLTYFQNEAQLEKSRLLSDRFSAERPKGSFSTLEIQRTEQGDSAMYLCASSRVLQETHYFGPGTRLLVL.

The V call is TRBV28, the J call TRBJ2-7; the match to TRBD2 covers 8 bases. This CDR3 region has 15 residues. CDR1 is MDHEN and CDR2 is SYDVKM in the germline V gene. Germline trimming cut 2 bases from V and 3 bases from J; bases unmatched to any gene: 6. The CDR3 loop is CASSLRVAGNYEQYF. CDR3 sequence (DNA): TGTGCCAGCAGTTTAAGGGTAGCGGGAAACTACGAGCAGTACTTC. Combining the CDR3 with reference TRBV28 and TRBJ2-7 gives the whole variable domain DVKVTQSSRYLVKRTGEKVFLECVQDMDHENMFWYRQDPGLGLRLIYFSYDVKMKEKGDIPEGYSVSREKKERFSLILESASTNQTSMYLCASSLRVAGNYEQYFGPGTRLTVT.

This chain connects TRBV3-1 to TRBJ2-7, with D unresolved. V was shortened by 0 bases and J by 4 bases, with 7 bases between the two germline ends. The CDR3 loop spans 13 amino acids. The V gene's germline CDR1 is LGHDT and CDR2 YNNKEL (reference sequence). The CDR3 loop reads CASSQEWDYEQYF. The CDR3 DNA is TGTGCCAGCAGCCAAGAGTGGGATTACGAGCAGTACTTC.

The rearrangement uses TRBV10-3 and TRBJ2-1; TRBD2 matches at 11 bases. The CDR3 loop spans 13 amino acids. Germline V CDR1 and CDR2: ENHRY, SYGVKD. Losses at the gene ends were 4 bases for V and 7 bases for J; bases not matched to a gene: 0. DNA of the CDR3: TGTGCCATCAGTGGACTAGCGGGGAATGAGCAGTTCTTC. Its protein is CAISGLAGNEQFF.